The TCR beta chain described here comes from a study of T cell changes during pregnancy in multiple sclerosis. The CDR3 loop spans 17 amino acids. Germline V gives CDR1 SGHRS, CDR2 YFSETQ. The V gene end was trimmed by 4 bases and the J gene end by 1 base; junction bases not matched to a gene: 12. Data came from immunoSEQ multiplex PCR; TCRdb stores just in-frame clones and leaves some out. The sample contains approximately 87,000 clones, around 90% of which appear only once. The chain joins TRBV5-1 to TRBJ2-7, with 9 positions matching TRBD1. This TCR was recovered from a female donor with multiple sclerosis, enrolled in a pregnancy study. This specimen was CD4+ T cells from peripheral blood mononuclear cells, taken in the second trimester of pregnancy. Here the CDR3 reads CASSLGTGTGWSYEQYF. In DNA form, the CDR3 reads TGCGCCAGCAGCCTGGGAACCGGGACAGGGTGGTCCTACGAGCAGTACTTC.